This T cell receptor (beta chain) was sequenced for a study of T-cell memory formation after mild COVID-19. Germline assignment: CDR1 MNHEY and CDR2 SVGEGT. CDR3 length: 13 amino acids. TCRdb re-called the 5' RACE reads with MiXCR, one entry per CDR3 protein. The data show some 130,000 distinct CDR3 sequences, 15% to 20% seen once. Study-level points and caveats: Later expanders leaned toward CD4+, whereas clones contracting from day 15 to 85 were balanced CD4/CD8.

Of note for this clonotype: Antigen unknown. The junction differs from germline at one of its ends, possibly a read error.

The sequenced material came from PBMCs or a T cell subset sorted from them (not recorded which). V is TRBV6-2 or TRBV6-3 and J is TRBJ1-2; possibly TRBD1 for D (5 bases). The sequence was collected from an adult woman who had mild COVID-19 (a few samples of this study predate the infection). Cell type and time point are not known. The CDR3 sequence: CASSYRGLYCYTF. CDR3 in DNA: TGTGCCAGCAGTTACCGGGGCCTCTATTGCTACACCTTC.